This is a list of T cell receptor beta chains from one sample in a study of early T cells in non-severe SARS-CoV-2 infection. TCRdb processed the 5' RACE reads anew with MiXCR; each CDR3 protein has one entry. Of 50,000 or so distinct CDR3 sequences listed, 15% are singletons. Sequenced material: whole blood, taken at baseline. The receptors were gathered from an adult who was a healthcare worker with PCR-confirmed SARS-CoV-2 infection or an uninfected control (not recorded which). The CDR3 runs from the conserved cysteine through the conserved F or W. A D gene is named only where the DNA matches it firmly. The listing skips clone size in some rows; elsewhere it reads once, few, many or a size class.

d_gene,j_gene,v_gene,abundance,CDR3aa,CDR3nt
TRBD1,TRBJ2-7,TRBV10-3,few,CAISETAGQGAREQYF,TGTGCCATCAGTGAGACCGCGGGACAGGGGGCGCGGGAGCAGTACTTC
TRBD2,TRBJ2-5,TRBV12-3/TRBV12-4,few,CASNFGGDEETQYF,TGTGCCAGCAACTTTGGGGGGGACGAAGAGACCCAGTACTTC
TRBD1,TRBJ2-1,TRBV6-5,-,CASRADREHEQFF,TGTGCCAGCAGAGCAGACAGGGAACATGAGCAGTTCTTC
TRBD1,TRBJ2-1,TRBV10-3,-,CAIGTGLNNEQFF,TGTGCCATTGGGACAGGACTCAACAATGAGCAGTTCTTC
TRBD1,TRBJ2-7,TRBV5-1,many,CASSYTGDEQYF,TGCGCCAGCAGTTATACAGGGGACGAGCAGTACTTC
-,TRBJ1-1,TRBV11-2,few,CASSPRLEAFF,TGTGCCAGCAGCCCGAGGCTTGAAGCTTTCTTT
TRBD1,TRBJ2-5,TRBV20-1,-,CSALDRVETQYF,TGCAGTGCTCTCGACAGGGTGGAGACCCAGTACTTC
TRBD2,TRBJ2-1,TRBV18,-,CASSPPPSGGPLNNEQFF,TGTGCCAGCTCACCACCCCCTAGCGGGGGGCCTTTGAACAATGAGCAGTTCTTC
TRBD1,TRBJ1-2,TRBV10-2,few,CASSADRGVGYTF,TGCGCCAGCAGCGCGGACAGGGGAGTCGGCTACACCTTC
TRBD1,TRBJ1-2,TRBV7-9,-,CASTRGGTGFGYTF,TGTGCCAGCACCCGAGGGGGCACCGGCTTTGGCTACACCTTC
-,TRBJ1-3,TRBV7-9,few,CASSLIRSGNTIYF,TGTGCCAGCAGCTTAATCCGCTCTGGAAACACCATATATTTT
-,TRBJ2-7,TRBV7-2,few,CASSFTGTTGEQYF,TGTGCCAGCAGTTTCACCGGGACAACGGGCGAGCAGTACTTC
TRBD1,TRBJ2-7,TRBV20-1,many,CSARSTGVYEQYF,TGCAGTGCTAGGTCGACAGGGGTCTACGAGCAGTACTTC
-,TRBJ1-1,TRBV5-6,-,CASSARAEAFF,TGTGCCAGCAGCGCTAGGGCTGAAGCTTTCTTT
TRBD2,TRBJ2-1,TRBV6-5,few,CASSPWTSGIPYNEQFF,TGTGCCAGCAGCCCATGGACTAGCGGGATTCCCTACAATGAGCAGTTCTTC
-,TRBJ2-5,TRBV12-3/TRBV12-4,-,CASSSSDKETQYF,-
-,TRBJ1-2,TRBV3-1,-,CASSLREYGYTF,TGTGCCAGCAGCCTTAGGGAGTATGGCTACACCTTC
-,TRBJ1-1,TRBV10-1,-,CASSEGLMNTEAFF,TGCGCCAGCAGTGAGGGTCTCATGAACACTGAAGCTTTCTTT
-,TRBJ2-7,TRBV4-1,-,CASSHRTGDYEQYF,TGCGCCAGCAGCCACCGAACAGGAGACTACGAGCAGTACTTC
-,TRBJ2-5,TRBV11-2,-,CASSQGRSSGQETQYF,TGTGCCAGCAGCCAAGGGAGGTCCAGTGGGCAAGAGACCCAGTACTTC
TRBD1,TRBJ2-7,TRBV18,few,CASSLGTGEMEDF,TGTGCCAGCTCCCTAGGGACAGGGGAAATGGAGGACTTC
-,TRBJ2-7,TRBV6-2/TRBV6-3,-,CASSYAWRGTSYEQYF,TGTGCCAGCAGTTACGCATGGCGGGGTACCTCCTACGAGCAGTACTTC
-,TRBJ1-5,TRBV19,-,CASIKNQPQHF,TGTGCCAGTATTAAAAATCAGCCCCAGCATTTT
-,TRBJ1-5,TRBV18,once,CANQKSIGNQPQHF,TGTGCCAACCAAAAGAGTATCGGCAATCAGCCCCAGCATTTT
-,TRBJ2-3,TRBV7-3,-,CASSLKSTDTQYF,TGTGCCAGCAGCTTAAAGAGCACAGATACGCAGTATTTT
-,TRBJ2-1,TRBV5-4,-,CASSPSPDHNEQFF,TGTGCCAGCAGCCCGTCCCCGGACCACAATGAGCAGTTCTTC
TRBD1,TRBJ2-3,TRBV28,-,CASSPQTGVLTDTQYF,TGTGCCAGCAGTCCTCAGACAGGGGTGCTGACAGATACGCAGTATTTT
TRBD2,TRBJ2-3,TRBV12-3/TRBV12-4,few,CASRINSGSGTDTQYF,TGTGCCAGCAGGATAAATAGCGGGAGCGGGACAGATACGCAGTATTTT
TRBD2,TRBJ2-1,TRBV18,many,CASSLSGSSYNEQFF,TGTGCCAGCTCACTTAGCGGGAGTAGCTACAATGAGCAGTTCTTC
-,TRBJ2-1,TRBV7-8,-,CASRVAGGTTRGEQFF,TGTGCCAGCAGAGTAGCTGGCGGGACAACCAGAGGGGAGCAGTTCTTC
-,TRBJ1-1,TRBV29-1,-,CSTRDGPNTEAFF,TGCAGCACTCGGGACGGGCCCAACACTGAAGCTTTCTTT
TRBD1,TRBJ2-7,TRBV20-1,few,CSASPQGAVISYEQYF,TGCAGTGCTTCTCCGCAGGGGGCCGTAATCTCCTACGAGCAGTACTTC
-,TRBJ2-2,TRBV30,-,CAWSVQLNTGELFF,TGTGCCTGGAGTGTACAGCTGAACACCGGGGAGCTGTTTTTT
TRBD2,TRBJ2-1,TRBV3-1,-,CASSPGTSGSKEQFF,TGTGCCAGCAGCCCTGGGACTAGCGGGAGCAAGGAGCAGTTCTTC
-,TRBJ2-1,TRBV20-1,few,CSAVGARGYNEQFF,TGCAGTGCTGTCGGGGCTAGGGGATACAATGAGCAGTTCTTC
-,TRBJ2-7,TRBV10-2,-,CASSSDRWGEQYF,TGCGCCAGCAGCTCAGACAGGTGGGGCGAGCAGTACTTC
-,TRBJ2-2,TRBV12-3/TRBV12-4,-,CASSQQGNTGELFF,TGTGCCAGCAGCCAACAGGGGAACACCGGGGAGCTGTTTTTT
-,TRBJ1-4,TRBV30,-,CAWSVRGTYQEKLFF,TGTGCCTGGAGTGTACGAGGGACATATCAGGAAAAACTGTTTTTT
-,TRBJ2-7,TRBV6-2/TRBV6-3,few,CASSYSDTYEQYF,TGTGCCAGCAGTTACTCGGACACCTACGAGCAGTACTTC
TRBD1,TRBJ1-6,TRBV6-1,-,CASSDRTGPSLPLHF,TGTGCCAGCAGTGACAGGACAGGCCCTAGCCTCCCCCTCCACTTT
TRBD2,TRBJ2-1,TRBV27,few,CASTSPTSGNNEQFF,TGTGCCAGCACCTCACCCACTAGCGGCAACAATGAGCAGTTCTTC
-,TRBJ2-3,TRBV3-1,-,CASSQGRPDTQYF,TGTGCCAGCAGCCAAGGACGGCCAGATACGCAGTATTTT
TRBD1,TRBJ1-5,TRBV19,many,CASTAGQVYQPQHF,TGTGCCAGTACGGCGGGACAGGTTTATCAGCCCCAGCATTTT
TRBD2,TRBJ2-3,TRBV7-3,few,CASSRGTSGRDTQYF,TGTGCCAGCAGCAGAGGGACTAGCGGGAGAGATACGCAGTATTTT
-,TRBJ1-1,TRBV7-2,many,CASSLGTHTEAFF,TGTGCCAGCAGCTTAGGCACTCACACTGAAGCTTTCTTT
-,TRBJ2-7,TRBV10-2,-,CASSTSYEQYF,TGCGCCAGCAGTACCTCCTACGAGCAGTACTTC
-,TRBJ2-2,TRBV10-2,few,CASSVVIGSAGELFF,TGCGCCAGCAGTGTAGTTATTGGGTCCGCCGGGGAGCTGTTTTTT
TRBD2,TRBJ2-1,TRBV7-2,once,CASSLGTSGYNEQFF,TGTGCCAGCAGCTTAGGGACTAGCGGGTACAATGAGCAGTTCTTC